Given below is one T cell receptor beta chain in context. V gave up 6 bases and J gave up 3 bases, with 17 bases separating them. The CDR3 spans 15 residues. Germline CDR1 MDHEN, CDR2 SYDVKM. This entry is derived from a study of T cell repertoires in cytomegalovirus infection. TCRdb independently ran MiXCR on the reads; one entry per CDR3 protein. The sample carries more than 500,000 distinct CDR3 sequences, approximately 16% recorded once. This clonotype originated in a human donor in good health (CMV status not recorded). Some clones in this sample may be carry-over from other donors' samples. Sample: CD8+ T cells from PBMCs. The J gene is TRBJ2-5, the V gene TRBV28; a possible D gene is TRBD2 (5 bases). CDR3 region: CASSPWDSGKETQYF. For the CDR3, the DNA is TGTGCCAGCAGCCCCTGGGATTCGGGGAAAGAGACCCAGTACTTC.